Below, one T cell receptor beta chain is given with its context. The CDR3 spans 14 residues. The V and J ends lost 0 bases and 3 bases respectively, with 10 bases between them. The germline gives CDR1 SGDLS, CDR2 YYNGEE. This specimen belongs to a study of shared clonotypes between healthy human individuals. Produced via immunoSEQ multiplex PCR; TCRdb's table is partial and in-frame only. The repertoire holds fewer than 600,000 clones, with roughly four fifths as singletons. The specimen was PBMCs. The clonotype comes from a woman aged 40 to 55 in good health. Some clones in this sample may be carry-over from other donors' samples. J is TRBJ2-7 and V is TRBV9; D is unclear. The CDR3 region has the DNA TGTGCCAGCAGCGTAGCGCCTACTGTCTACGAGCAGTACTTC. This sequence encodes CASSVAPTVYEQYF. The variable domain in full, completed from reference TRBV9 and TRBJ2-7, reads DSGVTQTPKHLITATGQRVTLRCSPRSGDLSVYWYQQSLDQGLQFLIQYYNGEERAKGNILERFSAQQFPDLHSELNLSSLELGDSALYFCASSVAPTVYEQYFGPGTRLTVT.